This record looks at one T cell receptor beta chain sequence and its context. No cognate antigen has been identified for it. Per-nucleotide qualities are absent, and no much larger clonotype sits a single base away. TCRbeta CDR3 regions were amplified from genomic DNA using the immunoSEQ Assay, a bias-controlled multiplex PCR. Concerning the study's data processing: Nucleated cell counts per sample were estimated from amplification of reference gene primers within the assay. To quantify the absolute abundance of each unique TCRbeta CDR3 rearrangement, sequence reads were collapsed and filtered. For each sample, productive Simpson clonality was calculated as the square root of Simpson's diversity index over productive rearrangements. TCRdb stores this immuneACCESS table with in-frame sequences only. Part of the clones is absent; in the studies checked, under half of the shortfall reflects unresolved V genes, and no reason is known for the rest. D and trimming come from the DNA, and the V and J calls and clone size come from that table. The sample records fewer than 300,000 clones, about 89% of which are singletons. 2% to 2.5% of the sample rests with the top ten.

One collaborating source in Seattle enrolled patients during active infection and followed them longitudinally through the course of disease. Whole blood was collected in K2EDTA tubes by collaborating institutions according to the institutions' own protocols. Collaborator samples were shipped for TCRbeta analysis as frozen whole blood, isolated PBMCs, or DNA extracted from either sample type. These data originate in a study of blood T cell repertoires in COVID-19 (TCRdb year 2020). In terms of the full investigation: The collaborator samples originated in the United States, Italy and Spain and spanned the acute and convalescent phases of COVID-19. The material from the prospective study consisted of cDNA or gDNA derived from T cells, B-cell-depleted T cells, or PBMCs. The dataset comprised deeply sampled blood TCRbeta repertoires from subjects exposed to, actively infected with, or recovered from COVID-19. The repertoires were made available in a free public database intended to serve as a resource for research on the immune response to SARS-CoV-2. The samples were drawn from the first 160 participants of the ongoing ImmuneRACE study and from some 1,300 subjects provided by 6 global collaborators. Sample metadata almost always included a de-identified subject ID, COVID-19 status, age in years and sex. Where HLA class I and class II types were available, the types were taken from metadata supplied by the sample provider, not from assay-based typing. Results and caveats for the whole study, not just this receptor: The amount of clinical and demographic metadata varied by source and participant and was provided uncurated.

CDR3 length: 16 amino acids, cysteine to phenylalanine. Just the 48-base CDR3 DNA is kept, in frame starting at base 1. V and J are trimmed by 2 bases and 6 bases, and the gene matches miss 6 bases of the junction. Sequences SGHKS (CDR1) and YYEKEE (CDR2) are obtained from the germline V gene (reference sequence). The sequencing sample was made of peripheral blood. The clonotype was recovered from a woman in her thirties with COVID-19, enrolled during active disease. Rearrangement joined TRBV5-5 to TRBJ1-6; 9 central nucleotides agree with TRBD1. The CDR3 amino acid sequence is: CASSLAPTGGNSPLHF. The DNA sequence is as follows: TGTGCCAGCAGCTTAGCCCCGACAGGGGGTAATTCACCCCTCCACTTT. Outside the CDR3, residues come from the reference TRBV5-5 and TRBJ1-6 proteins, so the full variable domain is: DAGVTQSPTHLIKTRGQQVTLRCSPISGHKSVSWYQQVLGQGPQFIFQYYEKEERGRGNFPDRFSARQFPNYSSELNVNALLLGDSALYLCASSLAPTGGNSPLHFGNGTRLTVT.